The rows below give T cell receptor beta chains drawn from one sample of a study of T cell responses to AZD1222 COVID-19 vaccine. The table came from immunoSEQ multiplex PCR; TCRdb's copy has only in-frame clones and leaves some out. The table has roughly 130,000 clones, more than 85% seen once. The sample consisted of peripheral blood, taken on day 0 of AZD1222 vaccination. Source of these receptors: an adult in good health. CDR3s leave out the opening cysteine and the closing phenylalanine or tryptophan.

>14|TRBJ2-1|TRBV24-1
ATSEPLGTGAGEQF
>15|TRBJ2-3|TRBV14
ASSQVATSGDTDTQY
>9|TRBJ1-3|TRBV20-1
TAGSGNTIY
>12|TRBJ1-4|TRBV29-1
SVEGEATNEKLF
>10|TRBJ1-2|TRBV10-3
AISEWTAGYT
>11|TRBJ1-1|TRBV6-5
ASSYDKDTEAF
>10|TRBJ1-1|TRBV20-1
SASIANTEAF
>12|TRBJ2-7|TRBV11-2
ASRDRGGTYEQY
>10|TRBJ1-1|TRBV11-1
ASSLIDTEAF
>15|TRBJ2-3|TRBV6-1
ASSEAYRGLGTDTQY
>13|TRBJ1-2|TRBV5-1
ASRSAQDGNYGYT
>12|TRBJ2-7|TRBV7-9
ASSSTSGGYEQY
>15|TRBJ2-6|TRBV5-6
ASTFGTFFSGANVLT
>10|TRBJ2-1|TRBV30
AWSVRKTEQF
>9|TRBJ2-2|TRBV5-5
ASSQVGRLF
>10|TRBJ1-1|TRBV9
ASSVVNTEAF
>9|TRBJ2-7|TRBV20-1
PGAETYEQY
>14|TRBJ2-5|TRBV15
ATSRVGGTSQETQY
>18|TRBJ2-7|TRBV7-7
ASSLVERGTSGSSIYEQY
>12|TRBJ2-3|TRBV6-6
ASGRLDSTDTQY
>15|TRBJ1-6|TRBV30
AWSVERVPTGGSPLH
>14|TRBJ1-5|TRBV7-9
ASSPSGGPGNQPQH
>12|TRBJ1-2|TRBV2
ASLGTGLSLGYT
>12|TRBJ1-1|TRBV10-3
AISDRTGPGEAF
>13|TRBJ2-1|TRBV3-1/TRBV3-2
ASSQPISSYNEQF
>14|TRBJ1-6|TRBV7-2
ASSWPGTGDNSPLH
>15|TRBJ2-3|TRBV25-1
ASTRTQVAGAADTQY
>13|TRBJ2-2|TRBV5-1
ASSPGTGRAGELF
>11|TRBJ2-7|TRBV9
ASSVGSSYEQY
>12|TRBJ1-2|TRBV3-1/TRBV3-2
ASSPDTLSYGYT
>13|TRBJ2-1|TRBV2
ASSELGGSYNEQF
>18|TRBJ2-1|TRBV10-3
AISERSGTGGLAGGNEQF
>14|TRBJ2-2|TRBV18
ASPVDGEQNTGELF
>12|TRBJ2-7|TRBV27
ASSLSAGSGEQY
>10|TRBJ1-1|TRBV7-9
ASSYSGIEAF
>12|TRBJ2-1|TRBV7-2
ASSLTRTGHEQF
>15|TRBJ2-1|TRBV9
ASSTRTSGTENNEQF
>11|TRBJ2-7|TRBV5-4
ASSVSVAYEQY
>13|TRBJ2-5|TRBV5-4
ASSWVTGLVETQY
>11|TRBJ1-2|TRBV27
ASMDLTGHGYT